This T cell receptor beta chain was captured by sequencing in a study of OX40 agonist ivuxolimab in advanced cancers. Overall study results and limits: In the 0.1 to 3.0 mg/kg range, CD4+ and CD8+ blood T cells had expanded clonally by week 6.

To note about this clone: Its antigen remains unknown.

CDR3 length: 14 residues. Trimming pared 1 base from V and 1 base from J, leaving 7 bases between. CDR1 SGHTA and CDR2 FQGNSA come from the germline V gene. Data came from immunoSEQ multiplex PCR; TCRdb stores just in-frame clones and leaves some out. The sample carries tens of thousands of clones, about 93% recorded once. Anyone with autoimmune disease history or systemic immunosuppression was excluded. The source is an adult with an advanced solid tumor such as melanoma, head and neck, liver or kidney cancer. Sequenced material: CD4+ or CD8+ T cells sorted from blood, taken in a trial of the OX40 agonist ivuxolimab. The chain recombines TRBV7-2 with TRBJ1-2; D is undetermined. The CDR3 region is CASSLDPGNYGYTF. In DNA, the CDR3 is TGTGCCAGCAGCTTAGATCCGGGTAACTATGGCTACACCTTC.